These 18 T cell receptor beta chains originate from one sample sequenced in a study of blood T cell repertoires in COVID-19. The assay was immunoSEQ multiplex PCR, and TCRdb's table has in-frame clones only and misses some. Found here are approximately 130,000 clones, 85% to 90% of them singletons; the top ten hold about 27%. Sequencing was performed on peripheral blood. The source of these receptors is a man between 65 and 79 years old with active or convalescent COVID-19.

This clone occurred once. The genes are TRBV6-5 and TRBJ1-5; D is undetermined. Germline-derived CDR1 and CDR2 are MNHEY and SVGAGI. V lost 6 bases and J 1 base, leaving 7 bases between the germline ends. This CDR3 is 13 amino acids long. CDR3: CASRLRSNQPQHF. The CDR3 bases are TGTGCCAGCAGACTTCGGAGCAATCAGCCCCAGCATTTT.

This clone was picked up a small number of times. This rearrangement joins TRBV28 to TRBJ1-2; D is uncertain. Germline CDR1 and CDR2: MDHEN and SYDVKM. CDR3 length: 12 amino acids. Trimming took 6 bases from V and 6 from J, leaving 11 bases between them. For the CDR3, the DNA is TGTGCCAGCAGCCCCAGGAGGGATGGCTACACCTTC. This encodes CASSPRRDGYTF.

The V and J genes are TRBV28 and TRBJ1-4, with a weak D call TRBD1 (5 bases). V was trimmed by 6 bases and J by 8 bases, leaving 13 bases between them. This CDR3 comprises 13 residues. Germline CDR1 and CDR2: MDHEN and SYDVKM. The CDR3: CASRDTGFEKLFF. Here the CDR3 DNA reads TGTGCCAGCAGAGATACAGGTTTCGAAAAACTGTTTTTT.

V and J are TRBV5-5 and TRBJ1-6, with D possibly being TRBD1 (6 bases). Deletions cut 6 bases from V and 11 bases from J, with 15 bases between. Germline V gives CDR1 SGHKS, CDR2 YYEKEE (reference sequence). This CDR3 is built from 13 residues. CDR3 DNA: TGTGCCAGCACGCAACAGGGTATGCCACCCCTCCACTTT. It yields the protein CASTQQGMPPLHF.

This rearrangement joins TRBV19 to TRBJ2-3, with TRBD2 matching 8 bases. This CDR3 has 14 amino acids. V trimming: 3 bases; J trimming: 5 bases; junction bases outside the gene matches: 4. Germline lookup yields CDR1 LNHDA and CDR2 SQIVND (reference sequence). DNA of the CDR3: TGTGCCAGTAGTATTACTAGCGGAGGAGATACGCAGTATTTT. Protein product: CASSITSGGDTQYF. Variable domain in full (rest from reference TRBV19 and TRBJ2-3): DGGITQSPKYLFRKEGQNVTLSCEQNLNHDAMYWYRQDPGQGLRLIYYSQIVNDFQKGDIAEGYSVSREKKESFPLTVTSAQKNPTAFYLCASSITSGGDTQYFGPGTRLTVL.

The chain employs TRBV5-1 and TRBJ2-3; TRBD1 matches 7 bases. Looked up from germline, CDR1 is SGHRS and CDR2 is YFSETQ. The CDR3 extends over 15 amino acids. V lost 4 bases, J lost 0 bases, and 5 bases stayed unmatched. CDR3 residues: CASSPLTGSTDTQYF. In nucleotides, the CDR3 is TGCGCCAGCAGCCCGTTGACAGGGAGCACAGATACGCAGTATTTT. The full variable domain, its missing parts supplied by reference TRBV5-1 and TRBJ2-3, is KAGVTQTPRYLIKTRGQQVTLSCSPISGHRSVSWYQQTPGQGLQFLFEYFSETQRNKGNFPGRFSGRQFSNSRSEMNVSTLELGDSALYLCASSPLTGSTDTQYFGPGTRLTVL.

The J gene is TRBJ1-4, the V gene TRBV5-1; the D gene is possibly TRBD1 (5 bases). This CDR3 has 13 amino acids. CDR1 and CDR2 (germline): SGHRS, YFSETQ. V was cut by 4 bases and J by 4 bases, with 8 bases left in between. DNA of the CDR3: TGCGCCAGCAGCGGAAGGGGTAATGAAAAACTGTTTTTT. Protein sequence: CASSGRGNEKLFF. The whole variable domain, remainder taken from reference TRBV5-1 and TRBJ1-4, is KAGVTQTPRYLIKTRGQQVTLSCSPISGHRSVSWYQQTPGQGLQFLFEYFSETQRNKGNFPGRFSGRQFSNSRSEMNVSTLELGDSALYLCASSGRGNEKLFFGSGTQLSVL.

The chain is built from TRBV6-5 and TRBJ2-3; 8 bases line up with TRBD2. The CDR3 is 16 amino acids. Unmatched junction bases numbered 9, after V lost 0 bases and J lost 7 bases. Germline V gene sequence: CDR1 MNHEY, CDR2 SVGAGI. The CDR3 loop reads CASSYSGSGSGNTQYF. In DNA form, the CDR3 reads TGTGCCAGCAGTTACTCTGGTAGCGGTAGCGGGAATACGCAGTATTTT.

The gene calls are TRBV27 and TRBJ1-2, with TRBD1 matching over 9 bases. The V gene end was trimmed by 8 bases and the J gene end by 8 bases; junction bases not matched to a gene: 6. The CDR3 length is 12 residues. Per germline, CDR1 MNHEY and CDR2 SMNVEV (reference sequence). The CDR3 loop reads CASRDRVGGYTF. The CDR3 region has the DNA TGTGCCAGCCGGGACAGGGTTGGAGGCTACACCTTC.

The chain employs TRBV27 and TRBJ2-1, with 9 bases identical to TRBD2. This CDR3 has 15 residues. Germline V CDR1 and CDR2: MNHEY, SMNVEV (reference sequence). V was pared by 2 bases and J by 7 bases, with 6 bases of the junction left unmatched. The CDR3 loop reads CASSLVGGGGNEQFF. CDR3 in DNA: TGTGCCAGCAGTTTAGTCGGCGGGGGGGGGAATGAGCAGTTCTTC.

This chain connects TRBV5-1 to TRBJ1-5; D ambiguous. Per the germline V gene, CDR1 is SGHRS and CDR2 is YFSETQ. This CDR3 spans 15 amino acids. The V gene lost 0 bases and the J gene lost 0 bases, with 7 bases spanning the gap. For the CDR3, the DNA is TGCGCCAGCAGCTTGGGTTCTAATAGCAATCAGCCCCAGCATTTT. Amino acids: CASSLGSNSNQPQHF. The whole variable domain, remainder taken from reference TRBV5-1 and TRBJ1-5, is KAGVTQTPRYLIKTRGQQVTLSCSPISGHRSVSWYQQTPGQGLQFLFEYFSETQRNKGNFPGRFSGRQFSNSRSEMNVSTLELGDSALYLCASSLGSNSNQPQHFGDGTRLSIL.

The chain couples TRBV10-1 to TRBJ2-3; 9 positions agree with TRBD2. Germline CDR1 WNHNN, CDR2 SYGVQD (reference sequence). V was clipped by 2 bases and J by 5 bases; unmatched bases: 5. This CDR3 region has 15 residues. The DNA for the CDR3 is TGCGCCAGCAGTGAGGTAGCGGGAGCCGGAGATACGCAGTATTTT. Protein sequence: CASSEVAGAGDTQYF.

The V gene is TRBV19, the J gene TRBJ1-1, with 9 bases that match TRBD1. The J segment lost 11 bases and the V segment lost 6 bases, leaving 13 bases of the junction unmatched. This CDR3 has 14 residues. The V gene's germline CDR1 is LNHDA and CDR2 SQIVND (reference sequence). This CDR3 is CASRMGQGPPGAFF. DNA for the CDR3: TGTGCCAGTAGGATGGGACAGGGTCCTCCCGGCGCTTTCTTT.

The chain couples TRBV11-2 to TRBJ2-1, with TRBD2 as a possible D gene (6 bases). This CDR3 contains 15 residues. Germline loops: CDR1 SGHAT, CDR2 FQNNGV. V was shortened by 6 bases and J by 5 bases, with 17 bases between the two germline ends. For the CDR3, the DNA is TGTGCCAGCAGGTGGCTAGCGAGAGCCAACAATGAGCAGTTCTTC. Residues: CASRWLARANNEQFF.

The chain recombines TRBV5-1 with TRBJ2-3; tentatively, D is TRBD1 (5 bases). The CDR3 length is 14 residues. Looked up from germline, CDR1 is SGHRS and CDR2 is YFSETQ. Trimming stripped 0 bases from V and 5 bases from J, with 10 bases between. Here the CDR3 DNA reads TGCGCCAGCAGCTTGGCCATCCAGGGAGATACGCAGTATTTT. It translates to CASSLAIQGDTQYF.

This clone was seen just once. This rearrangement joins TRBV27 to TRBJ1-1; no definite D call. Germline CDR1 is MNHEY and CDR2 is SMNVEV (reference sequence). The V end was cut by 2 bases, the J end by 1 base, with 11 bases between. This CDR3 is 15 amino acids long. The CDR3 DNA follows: TGTGCCAGCAGTTTAGGGTCCGGCGGGAACACTGAAGCTTTCTTT. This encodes CASSLGSGGNTEAFF.

The CDR3 spells CASSLGAASGRTDTQYF. CDR3 DNA sequence: TGTGCCAGCAGCTTAGGAGCAGCTAGCGGGAGAACAGATACGCAGTATTTT. V and J are TRBV13 and TRBJ2-3; TRBD2 aligns across 10 bases. Germline CDR1 reads PRHDT; CDR2 reads FYEKMQ (reference sequence). The ends lost 0 bases at V and 3 bases at J; junction bases unmatched: 6. There are 17 residues in the CDR3.

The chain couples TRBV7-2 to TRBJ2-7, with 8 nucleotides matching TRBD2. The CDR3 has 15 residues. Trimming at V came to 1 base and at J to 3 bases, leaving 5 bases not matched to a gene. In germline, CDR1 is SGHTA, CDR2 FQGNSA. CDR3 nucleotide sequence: TGTGCCAGCAGCTTAGTAGCCGGGACTAGCTACGAGCAGTACTTC. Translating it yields CASSLVAGTSYEQYF. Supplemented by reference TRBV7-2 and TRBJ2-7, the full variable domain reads GAGVSQSPSNKVTEKGKDVELRCDPISGHTALYWYRQSLGQGLEFLIYFQGNSAPDKSGLPSDRFSAERTGGSVSTLTIQRTQQEDSAVYLCASSLVAGTSYEQYFGPGTRLTVT.